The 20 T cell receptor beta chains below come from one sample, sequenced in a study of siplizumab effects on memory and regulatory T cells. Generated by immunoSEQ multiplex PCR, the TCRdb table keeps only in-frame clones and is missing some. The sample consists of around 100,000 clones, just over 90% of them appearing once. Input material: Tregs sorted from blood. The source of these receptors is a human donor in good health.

CDR3 amino acids: CASSSTGLSQSLLGGYTF. The CDR3 coding sequence is TGCGCCAGCAGCTCAACGGGGTTGTCCCAGTCCCTACTTGGTGGCTACACCTTC. This chain joins TRBV4-1 and TRBJ1-2; D is undetermined. CDR3 length equals 18 residues. The ends were cut back, 5 bases at V and 7 bases at J, with 29 bases in the middle. Germline V gene lookup returns CDR1 MGHRA and CDR2 YSYEKL.

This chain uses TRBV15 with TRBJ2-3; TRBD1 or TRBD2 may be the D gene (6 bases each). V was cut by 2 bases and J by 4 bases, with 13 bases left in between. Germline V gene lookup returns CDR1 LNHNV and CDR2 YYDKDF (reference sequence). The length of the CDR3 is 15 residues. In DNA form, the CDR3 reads TGTGCCACCAGCAGAACCCTCGGGGGCTCAGATACGCAGTATTTT. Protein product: CATSRTLGGSDTQYF.

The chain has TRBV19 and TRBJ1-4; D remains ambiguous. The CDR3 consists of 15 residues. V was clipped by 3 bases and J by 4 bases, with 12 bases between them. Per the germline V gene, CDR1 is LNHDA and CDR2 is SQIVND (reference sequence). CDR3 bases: TGTGCCAGTAGTATTGGCGGCGCCGTTAATGAAAAACTGTTTTTT. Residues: CASSIGGAVNEKLFF.

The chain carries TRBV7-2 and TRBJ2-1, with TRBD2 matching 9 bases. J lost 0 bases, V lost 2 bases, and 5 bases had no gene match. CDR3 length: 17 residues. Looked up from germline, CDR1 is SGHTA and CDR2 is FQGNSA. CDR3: CASSLRFSGSSYNEQFF. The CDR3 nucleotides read TGTGCCAGCAGCTTAAGGTTTAGCGGGAGCTCCTACAATGAGCAGTTCTTC.

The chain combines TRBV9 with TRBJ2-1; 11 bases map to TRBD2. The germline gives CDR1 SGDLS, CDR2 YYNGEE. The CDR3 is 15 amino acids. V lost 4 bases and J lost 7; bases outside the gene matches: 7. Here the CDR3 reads CASSQLAGEGNEQFF. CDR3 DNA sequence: TGTGCCAGCAGCCAACTAGCGGGAGAGGGGAATGAGCAGTTCTTC.

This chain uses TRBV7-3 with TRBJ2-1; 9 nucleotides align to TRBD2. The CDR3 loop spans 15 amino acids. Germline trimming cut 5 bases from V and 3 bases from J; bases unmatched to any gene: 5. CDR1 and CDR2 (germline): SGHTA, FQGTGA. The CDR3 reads CASSLLAGHYNEQFF. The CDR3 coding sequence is TGTGCCAGCAGCCTCCTAGCGGGACACTACAATGAGCAGTTCTTC.

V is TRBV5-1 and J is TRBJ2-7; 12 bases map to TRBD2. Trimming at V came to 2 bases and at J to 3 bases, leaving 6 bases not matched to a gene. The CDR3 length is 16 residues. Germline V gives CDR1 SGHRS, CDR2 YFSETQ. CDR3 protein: CASSFLKTSGSYEQYF. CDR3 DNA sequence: TGCGCCAGCAGCTTTCTTAAGACTAGCGGGAGCTACGAGCAGTACTTC. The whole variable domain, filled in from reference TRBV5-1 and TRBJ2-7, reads KAGVTQTPRYLIKTRGQQVTLSCSPISGHRSVSWYQQTPGQGLQFLFEYFSETQRNKGNFPGRFSGRQFSNSRSEMNVSTLELGDSALYLCASSFLKTSGSYEQYFGPGTRLTVT.

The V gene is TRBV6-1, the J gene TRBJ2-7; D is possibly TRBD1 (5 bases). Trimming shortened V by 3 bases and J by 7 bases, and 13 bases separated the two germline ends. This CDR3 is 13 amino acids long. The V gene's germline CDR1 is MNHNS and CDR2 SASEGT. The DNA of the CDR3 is TGTGCCAGCAGTGACCAGGGTTCTCGGGAGCAGTACTTC. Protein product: CASSDQGSREQYF.

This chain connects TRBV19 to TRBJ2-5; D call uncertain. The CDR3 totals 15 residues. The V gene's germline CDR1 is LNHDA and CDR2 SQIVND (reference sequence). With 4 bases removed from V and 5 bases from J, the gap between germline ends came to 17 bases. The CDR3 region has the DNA TGTGCCAGTAGTACCCCTGGGCTTCGGACGGAGACCCAGTACTTC. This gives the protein CASSTPGLRTETQYF.

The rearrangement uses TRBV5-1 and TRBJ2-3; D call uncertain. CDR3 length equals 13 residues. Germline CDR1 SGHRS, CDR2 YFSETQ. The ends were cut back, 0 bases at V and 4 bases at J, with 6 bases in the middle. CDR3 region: CASSLVGPDTQYF. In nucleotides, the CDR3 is TGCGCCAGCAGCTTGGTAGGGCCAGATACGCAGTATTTT.

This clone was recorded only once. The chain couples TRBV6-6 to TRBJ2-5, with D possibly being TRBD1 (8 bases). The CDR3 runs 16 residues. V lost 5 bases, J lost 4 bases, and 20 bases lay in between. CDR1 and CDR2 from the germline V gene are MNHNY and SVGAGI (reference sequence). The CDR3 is CASSPHRGGARETQYF. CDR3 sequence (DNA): TGTGCCAGCAGTCCTCACAGGGGGGGGGCGAGAGAGACCCAGTACTTC.

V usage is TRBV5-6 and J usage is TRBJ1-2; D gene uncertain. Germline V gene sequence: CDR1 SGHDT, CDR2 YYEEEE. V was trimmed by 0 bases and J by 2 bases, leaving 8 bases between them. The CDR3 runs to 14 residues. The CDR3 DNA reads TGTGCCAGCAGCTTGGTGGTCTCGAACTATGGCTACACCTTC. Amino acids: CASSLVVSNYGYTF. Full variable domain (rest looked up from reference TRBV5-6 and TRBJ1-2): DAGVTQSPTHLIKTRGQQVTLRCSPKSGHDTVSWYQQALGQGPQFIFQYYEEEERQRGNFPDRFSGHQFPNYSSELNVNALLLGDSALYLCASSLVVSNYGYTFGSGTRLTVV.

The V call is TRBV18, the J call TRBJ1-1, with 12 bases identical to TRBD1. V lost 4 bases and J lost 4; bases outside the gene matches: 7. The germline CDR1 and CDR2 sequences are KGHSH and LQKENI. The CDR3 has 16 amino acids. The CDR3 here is CASSLGTGGEVTEAFF. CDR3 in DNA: TGTGCCAGCTCACTCGGGACAGGGGGCGAGGTCACTGAAGCTTTCTTT.

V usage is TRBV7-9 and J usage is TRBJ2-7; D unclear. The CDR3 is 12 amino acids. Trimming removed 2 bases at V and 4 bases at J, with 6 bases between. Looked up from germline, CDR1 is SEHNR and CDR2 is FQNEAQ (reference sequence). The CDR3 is CASSLHSYEQYF. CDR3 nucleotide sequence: TGTGCCAGCAGCTTACACAGTTACGAGCAGTACTTC.

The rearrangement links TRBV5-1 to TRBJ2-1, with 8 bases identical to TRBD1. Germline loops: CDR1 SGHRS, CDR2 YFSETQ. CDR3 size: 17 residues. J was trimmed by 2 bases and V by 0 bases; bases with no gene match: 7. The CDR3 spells CASSLAKVRGPYNEQFF. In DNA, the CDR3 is TGCGCCAGCAGCTTGGCCAAGGTCAGGGGGCCCTACAATGAGCAGTTCTTC.

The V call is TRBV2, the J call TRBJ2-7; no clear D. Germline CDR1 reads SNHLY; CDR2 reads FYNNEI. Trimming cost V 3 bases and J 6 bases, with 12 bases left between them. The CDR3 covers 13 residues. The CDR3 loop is CASSEGSWGEQYF. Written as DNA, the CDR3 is TGTGCCAGCAGTGAGGGGTCTTGGGGCGAGCAGTACTTC.

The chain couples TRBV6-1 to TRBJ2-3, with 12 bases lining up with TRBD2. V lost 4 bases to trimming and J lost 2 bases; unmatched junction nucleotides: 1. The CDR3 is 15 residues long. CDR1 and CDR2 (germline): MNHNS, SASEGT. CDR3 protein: CASSGLAGATDTQYF. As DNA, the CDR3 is TGTGCCAGCAGTGGACTAGCGGGAGCCACAGATACGCAGTATTTT.

CDR3 sequence (DNA): TGTGCCAGCAGCTCCCCCTCGAACACTGAAGCTTTCTTT. Protein: CASSSPSNTEAFF. The rearrangement joins TRBV6-5 to TRBJ1-1, with D hard to call. The CDR3 consists of 13 residues. The V and J ends lost 6 bases and 1 base respectively, with 9 bases between them. In germline, CDR1 is MNHEY, CDR2 SVGAGI.

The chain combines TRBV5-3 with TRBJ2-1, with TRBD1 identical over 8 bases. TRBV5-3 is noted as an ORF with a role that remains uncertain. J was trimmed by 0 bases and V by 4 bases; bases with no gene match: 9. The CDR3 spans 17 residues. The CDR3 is CARSMGTGKISYNEQFF. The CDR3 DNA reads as TGTGCCAGAAGCATGGGGACAGGTAAAATCTCCTACAATGAGCAGTTCTTC.

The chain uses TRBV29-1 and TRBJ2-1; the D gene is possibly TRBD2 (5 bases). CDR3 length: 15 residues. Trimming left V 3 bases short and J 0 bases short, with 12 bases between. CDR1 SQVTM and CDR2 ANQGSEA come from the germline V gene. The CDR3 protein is CSVDEGWGSYNEQFF. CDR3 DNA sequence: TGCAGCGTTGACGAGGGTTGGGGCTCCTACAATGAGCAGTTCTTC.